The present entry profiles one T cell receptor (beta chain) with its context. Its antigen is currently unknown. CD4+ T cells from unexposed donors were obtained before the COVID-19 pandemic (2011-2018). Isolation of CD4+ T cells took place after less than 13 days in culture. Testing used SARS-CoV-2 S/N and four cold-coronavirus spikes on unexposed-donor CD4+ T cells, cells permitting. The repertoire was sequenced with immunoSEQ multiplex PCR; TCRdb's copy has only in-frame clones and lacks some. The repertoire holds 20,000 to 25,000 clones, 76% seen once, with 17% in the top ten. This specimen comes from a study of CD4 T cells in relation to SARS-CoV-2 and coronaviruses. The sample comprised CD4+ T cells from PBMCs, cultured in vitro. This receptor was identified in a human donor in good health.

This CDR3 is CASSFPRGDGYTF. The DNA of the CDR3 is TGTGCCAGCAGTTTCCCCCGCGGGGATGGCTACACCTTC. J is TRBJ1-2 and V is TRBV28, with no clear D. The length of the CDR3 is 13 residues. Trimming left V 3 bases short and J 6 bases short, with 11 bases between. CDR1 is MDHEN, CDR2 SYDVKM, per germline.